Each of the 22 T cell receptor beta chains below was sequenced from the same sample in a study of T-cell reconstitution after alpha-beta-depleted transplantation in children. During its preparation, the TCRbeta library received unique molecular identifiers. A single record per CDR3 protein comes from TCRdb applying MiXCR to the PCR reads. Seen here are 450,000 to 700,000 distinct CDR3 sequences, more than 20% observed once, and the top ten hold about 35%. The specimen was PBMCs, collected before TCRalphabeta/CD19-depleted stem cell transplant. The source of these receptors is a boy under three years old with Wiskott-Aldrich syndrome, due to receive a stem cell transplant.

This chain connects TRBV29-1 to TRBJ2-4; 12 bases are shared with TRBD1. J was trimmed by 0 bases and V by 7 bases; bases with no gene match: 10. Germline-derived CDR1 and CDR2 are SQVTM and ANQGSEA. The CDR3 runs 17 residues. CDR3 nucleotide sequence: TGCAGCGCAGCCGGGACAGGGGGCCTAGTAGCCAAAAACATTCAGTACTTC. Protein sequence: CSAAGTGGLVAKNIQYF.

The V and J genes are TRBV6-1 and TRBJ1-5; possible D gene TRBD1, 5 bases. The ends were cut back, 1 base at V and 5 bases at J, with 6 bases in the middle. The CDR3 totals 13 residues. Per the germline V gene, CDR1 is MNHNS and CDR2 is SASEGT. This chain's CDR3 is CASSEGGDQPQHF. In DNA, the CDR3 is TGTGCCAGCAGTGAAGGGGGGGATCAGCCCCAGCATTTT.

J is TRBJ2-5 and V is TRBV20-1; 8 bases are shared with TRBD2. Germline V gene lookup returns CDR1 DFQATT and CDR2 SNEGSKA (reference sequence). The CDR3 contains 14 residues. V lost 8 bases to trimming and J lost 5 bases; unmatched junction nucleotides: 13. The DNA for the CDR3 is TGCAGTCTGCTGGAGCGGGAGTGGCAGGAGACCCAGTACTTC. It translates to CSLLEREWQETQYF.

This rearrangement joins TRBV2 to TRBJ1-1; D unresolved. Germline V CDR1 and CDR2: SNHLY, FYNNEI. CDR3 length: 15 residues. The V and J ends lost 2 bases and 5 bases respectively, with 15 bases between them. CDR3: CASSETRGPGTEAFF. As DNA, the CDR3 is TGTGCCAGCAGTGAAACCCGAGGACCAGGAACTGAAGCTTTCTTT.

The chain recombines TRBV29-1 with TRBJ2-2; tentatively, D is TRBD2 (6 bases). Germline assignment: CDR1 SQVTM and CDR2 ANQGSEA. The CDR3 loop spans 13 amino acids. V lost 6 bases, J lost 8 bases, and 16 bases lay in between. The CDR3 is CSVNLASSGELFF. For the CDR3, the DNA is TGCAGCGTGAACCTAGCGAGCTCAGGGGAGCTGTTTTTT.

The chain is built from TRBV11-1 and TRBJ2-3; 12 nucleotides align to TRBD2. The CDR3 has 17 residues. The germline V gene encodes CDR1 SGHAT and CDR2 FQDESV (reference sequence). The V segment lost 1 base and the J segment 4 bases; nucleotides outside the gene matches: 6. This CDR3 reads CASSLVGLAGGPDTQYF. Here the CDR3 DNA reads TGTGCCAGCAGCTTAGTTGGTCTAGCGGGAGGGCCAGATACGCAGTATTTT.

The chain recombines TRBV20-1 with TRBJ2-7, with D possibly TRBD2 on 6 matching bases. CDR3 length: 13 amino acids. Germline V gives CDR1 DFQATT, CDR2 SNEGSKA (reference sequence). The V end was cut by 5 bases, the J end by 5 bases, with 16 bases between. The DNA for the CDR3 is TGCAGTGCTCCTAGCGTGCCGTTGAACGAGCAGTACTTC. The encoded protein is CSAPSVPLNEQYF.

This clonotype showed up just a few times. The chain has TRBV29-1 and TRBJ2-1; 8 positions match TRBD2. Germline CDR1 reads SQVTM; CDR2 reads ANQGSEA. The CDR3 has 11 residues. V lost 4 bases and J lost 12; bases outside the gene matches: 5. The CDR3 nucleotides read TGCAGCGTTGTTATAGCGGGAACGCAGTTCTTC. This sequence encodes CSVVIAGTQFF.

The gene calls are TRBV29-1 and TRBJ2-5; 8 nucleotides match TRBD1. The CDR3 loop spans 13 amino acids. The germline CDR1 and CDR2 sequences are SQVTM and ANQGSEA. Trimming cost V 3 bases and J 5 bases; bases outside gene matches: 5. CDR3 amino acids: CSVDGQGWETQYF. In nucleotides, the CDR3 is TGCAGCGTTGACGGACAGGGCTGGGAGACCCAGTACTTC.

In DNA form, the CDR3 reads TGTGCCAGCAGTTACATGACAGGGTTGGATACGCAGTATTTT. It is translated as CASSYMTGLDTQYF. The rearrangement joins TRBV6-5 to TRBJ2-3; 7 nucleotides agree with TRBD1. Germline V CDR1 and CDR2: MNHEY, SVGAGI. V shed 2 bases, J shed 6 bases, and the junction held 5 bases outside the gene matches. The CDR3 consists of 14 residues.

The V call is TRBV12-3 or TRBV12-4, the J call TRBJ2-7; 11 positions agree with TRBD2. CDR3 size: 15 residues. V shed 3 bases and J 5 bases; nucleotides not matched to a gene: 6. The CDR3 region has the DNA TGTGCCAGCAGTTTGGCCCTAGCGGGAGGTAACGAGCAGTACTTC. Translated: CASSLALAGGNEQYF.

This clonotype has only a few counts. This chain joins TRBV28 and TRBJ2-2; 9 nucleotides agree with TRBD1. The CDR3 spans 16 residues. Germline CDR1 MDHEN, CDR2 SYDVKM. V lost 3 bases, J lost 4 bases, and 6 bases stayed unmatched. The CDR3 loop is CASSFPGQGITGELFF. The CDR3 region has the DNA TGTGCCAGCAGTTTCCCGGGACAGGGAATCACCGGGGAGCTGTTTTTT. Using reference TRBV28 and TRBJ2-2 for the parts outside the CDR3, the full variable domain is DVKVTQSSRYLVKRTGEKVFLECVQDMDHENMFWYRQDPGLGLRLIYFSYDVKMKEKGDIPEGYSVSREKKERFSLILESASTNQTSMYLCASSFPGQGITGELFFGEGSRLTVL.

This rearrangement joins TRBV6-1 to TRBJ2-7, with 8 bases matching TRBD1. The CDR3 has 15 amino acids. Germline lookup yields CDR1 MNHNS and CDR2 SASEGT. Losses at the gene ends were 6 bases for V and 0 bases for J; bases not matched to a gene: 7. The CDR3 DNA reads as TGTGCCAGCAGGGAGGGACAGGCAAGCTCCTACGAGCAGTACTTC. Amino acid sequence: CASREGQASSYEQYF.

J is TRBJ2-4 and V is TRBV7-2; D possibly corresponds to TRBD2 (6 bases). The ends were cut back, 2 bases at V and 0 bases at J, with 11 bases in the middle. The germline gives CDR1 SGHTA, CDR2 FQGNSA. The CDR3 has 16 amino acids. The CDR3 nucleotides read TGTGCCAGCAGCTTACTGGCTAGCGTAGCCAAAAACATTCAGTACTTC. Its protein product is CASSLLASVAKNIQYF.

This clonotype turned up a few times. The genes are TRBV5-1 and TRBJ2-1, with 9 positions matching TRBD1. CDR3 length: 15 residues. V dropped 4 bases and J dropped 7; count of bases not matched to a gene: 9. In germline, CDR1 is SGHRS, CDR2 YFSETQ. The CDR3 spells CASSLGGQGLNEQFF. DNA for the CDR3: TGCGCCAGCAGCCTTGGGGGACAGGGATTAAATGAGCAGTTCTTC.

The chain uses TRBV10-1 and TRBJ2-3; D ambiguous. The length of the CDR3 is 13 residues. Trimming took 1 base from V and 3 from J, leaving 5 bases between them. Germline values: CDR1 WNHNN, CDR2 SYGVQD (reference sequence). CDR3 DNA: TGCGCCAGCAGTGAGTTTTCGACAGATACGCAGTATTTT. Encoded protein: CASSEFSTDTQYF.

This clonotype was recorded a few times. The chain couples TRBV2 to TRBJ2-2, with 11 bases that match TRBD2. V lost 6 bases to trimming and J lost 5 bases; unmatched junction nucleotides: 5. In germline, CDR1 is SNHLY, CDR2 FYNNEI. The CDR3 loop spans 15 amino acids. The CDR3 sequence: CASRRLAGQTGELFF. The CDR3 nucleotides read TGTGCCAGCAGGCGACTAGCGGGACAAACCGGGGAGCTGTTTTTT.

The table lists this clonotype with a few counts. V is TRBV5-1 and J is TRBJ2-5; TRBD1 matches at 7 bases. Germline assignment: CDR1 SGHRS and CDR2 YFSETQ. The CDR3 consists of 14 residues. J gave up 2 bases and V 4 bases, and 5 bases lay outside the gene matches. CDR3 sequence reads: CASSPTGNQETQYF. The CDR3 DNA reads TGCGCCAGCAGCCCGACAGGGAATCAAGAGACCCAGTACTTC.

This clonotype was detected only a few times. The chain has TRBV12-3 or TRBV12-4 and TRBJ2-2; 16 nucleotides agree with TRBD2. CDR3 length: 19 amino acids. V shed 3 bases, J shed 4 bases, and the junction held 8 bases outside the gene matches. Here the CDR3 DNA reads TGTGCCAGCAGTTTTCCCCGGGGACTAGCGGGAGGGACCACCGGGGAGCTGTTTTTT. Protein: CASSFPRGLAGGTTGELFF.

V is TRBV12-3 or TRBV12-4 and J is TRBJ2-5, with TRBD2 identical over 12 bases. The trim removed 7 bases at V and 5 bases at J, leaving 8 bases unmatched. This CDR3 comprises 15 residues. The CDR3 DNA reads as TGTGCCAGCAACTACCTTACTAGCGGGAGGGAGACCCAGTACTTC. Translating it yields CASNYLTSGRETQYF.

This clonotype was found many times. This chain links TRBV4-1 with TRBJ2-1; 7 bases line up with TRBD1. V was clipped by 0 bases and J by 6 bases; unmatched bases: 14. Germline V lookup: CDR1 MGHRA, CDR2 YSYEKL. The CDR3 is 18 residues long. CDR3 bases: TGCGCCAGCAGCCAAGAATACAGGGGTACTAGTTCGCCCAATGAGCAGTTCTTC. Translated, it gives CASSQEYRGTSSPNEQFF.

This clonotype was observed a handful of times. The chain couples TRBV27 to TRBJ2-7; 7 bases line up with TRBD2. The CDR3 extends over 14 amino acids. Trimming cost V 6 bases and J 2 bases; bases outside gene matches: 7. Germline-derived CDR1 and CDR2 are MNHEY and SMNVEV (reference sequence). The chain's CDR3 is CASSRLAKPYEQYF. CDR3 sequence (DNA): TGTGCCAGCAGCCGACTAGCAAAACCCTACGAGCAGTACTTC.